This TCR beta chain originates from a study of cytomegalovirus exposure and HLA in healthy donors. This PCR relied on a set of 60 Vbeta primers and 13 Jbeta primers. TCRdb's table, derived via immunoSEQ multiplex PCR, lists solely in-frame clones and lacks some. The table has approximately 61,000 clones, around 75% seen once. Note on this clone: Its antigen is as yet unknown.

Study-level findings and limits: Most likely, a cluster of highly shared sequence variants arose as a sequencing artifact. According to reports, the classifier identified cytomegalovirus status with high specificity and sensitivity. CMV serostatus was the sole immune exposure information available.

Whereas donors were nominally healthy upon sampling, unrecorded immune exposures were probable. The origin of this receptor is a man aged 45-65 years in good health and CMV-seropositive. The sequencing sample was made of PBMCs.

The CDR3 coding sequence is TGTGCCAGCAGTGTGGGGGGGGCCGAAAAACTGTTTTTT. This sequence encodes CASSVGGAEKLFF. The rearrangement links TRBV28 to TRBJ1-4, with D possibly TRBD1 on 6 matching bases. Between the trimmed V and J ends, which lost 5 bases and 8 bases, there was a span of 12 bases. CDR3 length: 13 residues. Per the germline V gene, CDR1 is MDHEN and CDR2 is SYDVKM.